The 5 T cell receptor beta chains listed next were all sequenced from one sample in a study of blood T cell repertoires in COVID-19. Assay: immunoSEQ multiplex PCR; the TCRdb copy retains only in-frame clones and omits some. The table records approximately 70,000 clones, 70% to 90% of them present only once. Material: peripheral blood. Source of these receptors: a woman aged 55-69 years with acute or convalescent COVID-19.

The V gene is TRBV21-1, the J gene TRBJ2-7; the table assigns TRBD1, which was not confirmed against the DNA. TRBV21-1 is flagged as a pseudogene. This CDR3 contains 16 residues. The CDR3 DNA reads TGTGCCAGCAGCAAAAGGCCCCCGGGACAGAAGTACGAGCAGTACGTC. This translates into CASSKRPPGQKYEQYV.

V and J are TRBV5-1 and TRBJ1-5, with D possibly matching TRBD1 (6 bases). CDR1 and CDR2 from the germline V gene are SGHRS and YFSETQ. V lost 4 bases and J 6 bases, leaving 11 bases between the germline ends. The length of the CDR3 is 13 residues. The CDR3 DNA reads as TGCGCCAGCAGCCTGACAGGTGCTCAGCCCCAGCATTTT. Its translation: CASSLTGAQPQHF.

V gene TRBV3-1 (or the pseudogene TRBV3-2) combines with J gene TRBJ2-6; D remains unclear. Trimming took off 3 bases at V and 0 bases at J, with 12 bases between the two ends. The CDR3 covers 17 residues. Per the germline V gene, CDR1 is LGHDT and CDR2 is YNNKEL (reference sequence). The CDR3 DNA reads TGTGCCAGCAGCCAGAACACCCACAGCTCTGGGGCCAACGTCCTGACTTTC. This codes for CASSQNTHSSGANVLTF.

The chain recombines TRBV5-6 with TRBJ2-7; 8 bases align to TRBD2. Germline loops: CDR1 SGHDT, CDR2 YYEEEE. The length of the CDR3 is 17 residues. After removal of 2 bases from V and 6 bases from J, the junction contained 16 bases not matched to a gene. CDR3 amino acids: CASSFSPGTRPGSEQYV. CDR3 bases: TGTGCCAGCAGCTTTTCTCCCGGGACTAGGCCTGGTTCCGAGCAGTACGTC.

V gene TRBV28 combines with J gene TRBJ1-1; tentative D call: TRBD1 (5 bases). Germline CDR1 is MDHEN and CDR2 is SYDVKM. This CDR3 spans 12 amino acids. V dropped 2 bases and J dropped 11 bases, with 12 bases sitting between them. CDR3 amino acids: CASSLGASGAFF. In DNA, the CDR3 is TGTGCCAGCAGTTTAGGGGCCTCTGGGGCTTTCTTT. Full variable domain (remainder filled in from reference TRBV28 and TRBJ1-1): DVKVTQSSRYLVKRTGEKVFLECVQDMDHENMFWYRQDPGLGLRLIYFSYDVKMKEKGDIPEGYSVSREKKERFSLILESASTNQTSMYLCASSLGASGAFFGQGTRLTVV.